Each of the 13 T cell receptor delta chains below was sequenced from the same sample in a study of Vδ1+ human thymocytes. What these receptors recognize is not known. The template was reverse-transcribed extracted RNA. CDR3 amplicons came from multiplex PCR with pooled V-gene forward and constant-region reverse primers. TCRdb processed the multiplex PCR reads again with the CATT caller. The sample shows about 55,000 delta-chain clones, around 15% of them seen only once. Whole-study findings and limits: Thymic TRG and TRD repertoires appeared highly polyclonal.

Sequencing was carried out using Vdelta1+ gamma-delta thymocytes from the thymus. Sample subset: FACS-sorted CD3+ TCRalphabeta- TCRVdelta1+ TCRVdelta2- thymocytes. These receptors came from a boy under two years old who had congenital heart surgery.

With respect to this clone: This clone may be a read error of a much larger clone one base away. The chain combines TRDV2 with TRDJ1, with 10 bases fitting TRDD3. The germline CDR1 and CDR2 sequences are GEAIGNYY and EKD. The CDR3 has 21 residues. The V segment lost 3 bases and the J segment 1 base; nucleotides outside the gene matches: 22. Written as DNA, the CDR3 is TGTGCCTGTGACCCCCGAAGTACTGGGGGATCACATGTTAGCTTCACCGATAAACTCATCTTT. It specifies CACDPRSTGGSHVSFTDKLIF.

The V call is TRDV1, the J call TRDJ1, with a tentative D call TRDD3 (6 bases). CDR1 and CDR2 from the germline V gene are TSWWSYY and QGS. The length of the CDR3 is 20 residues. Trimming pared 2 bases from V and 0 bases from J, leaving 25 bases between. The CDR3 DNA reads TGTGCTCTTGGGGAAATCTCCGACTACTGGGAGCCTCCCTACACCGATAAACTCATCTTT. It specifies CALGEISDYWEPPYTDKLIF.

V usage is TRDV1 and J usage is TRDJ1; 8 nucleotides align to TRDD2. The CDR3 contains 18 residues. V shed 3 bases and J 0 bases; nucleotides not matched to a gene: 12. Germline assignment: CDR1 TSWWSYY and CDR2 QGS. The CDR3 DNA reads TGTGCTCTTGGGGACCCGGCCTTCCTAAGTCTGTACACCGATAAACTCATCTTT. Translating gives CALGDPAFLSLYTDKLIF.

V usage is TRDV1 and J usage is TRDJ1, with D possibly TRDD3 on 5 matching bases. Germline V CDR1 and CDR2: TSWWSYY, QGS. The CDR3 is 17 residues long. V lost 3 bases, J lost 2 bases, and 19 bases lay in between. CDR3 DNA: TGTGCTCTTGGGGACACTCTCGAGAGGGGGCCTACCGATAAACTCATCTTT. This codes for CALGDTLERGPTDKLIF.

The chain links TRDV1 to TRDJ1; 11 bases line up with TRDD3. The CDR3 runs to 18 residues. J lost 4 bases, V lost 1 base, and 11 bases had no gene match. Germline assignment: CDR1 TSWWSYY and CDR2 QGS. The CDR3 sequence: CALGEPPTWGILYDKLIF. The CDR3 DNA is TGTGCTCTTGGGGAACCCCCTACCTGGGGGATACTGTACGATAAACTCATCTTT.

On this clone itself: One end of the junction does not line up with germline, which may come from a read error. This specimen includes other DNA sequences encoding the same CDR3. The rearrangement uses TRDV1 and TRDJ1; 8 bases map to TRDD3. Germline lookup yields CDR1 TSWWSYY and CDR2 QGS. This CDR3 region has 17 residues. Written as DNA, the CDR3 is TGTGCCCTTGGGGAACGAACTGGGGGTACGTACACCGATAAACTCATCTTT. Protein product: CALGERTGGTYTDKLIF.

This clone was counted between two and nine times. The chain couples TRDV1 to TRDJ1; 12 nucleotides match TRDD3. Germline CDR1 and CDR2: TSWWSYY and QGS. The CDR3 runs to 21 residues. V lost 6 bases and J lost 3; bases outside the gene matches: 23. CDR3 bases: TGTGCTCTTGGTGGTCTACTTCCTCCCTCGTACTGGGGGATACCGGCCGATAAACTCATCTTT. This encodes CALGGLLPPSYWGIPADKLIF.

This clone appeared a few times. J is TRDJ1 and V is TRDV1; D gene unclear. This CDR3 has 16 amino acids. Germline assignment: CDR1 TSWWSYY and CDR2 QGS. Trimming stripped 1 base from V and 1 base from J, with 13 bases between. The CDR3 spells CALGEPTFPSTDKLIF. CDR3 coding DNA: TGTGCTCTTGGGGAACCCACCTTTCCATCCACCGATAAACTCATCTTT.

V and J are TRDV1 and TRDJ1, with TRDD3 matching 9 bases. The CDR3 contains 21 residues. CDR1 is TSWWSYY and CDR2 is QGS in the germline V gene. With 4 bases clipped from V and 7 bases from J, the junction kept 28 bases outside the gene matches. The CDR3 bases are TGTGCTCTTGGGGTTCCACCCCGTTTCACACTTGGGGGATATGGGAACGGTAAACTCATCTTT. Translated, it gives CALGVPPRFTLGGYGNGKLIF.

This sequence joins TRDV1 and TRDJ1; the D gene is possibly TRDD3 (9 bases). Germline V gene sequence: CDR1 TSWWSYY, CDR2 QGS. The CDR3 sequence is 24 residues long. The V end lost 3 bases, the J end lost 0 bases, and 38 bases lay between the germline ends. DNA of the CDR3: TGTGCTCTTGGGGACATAACCCGAGCCTTCCTATCTTACTGGGGGACGAGGTACACCGATAAACTCATCTTT. It encodes CALGDITRAFLSYWGTRYTDKLIF.

In its sample, this clone was seen a few times. The chain links TRDV1 to TRDJ1; D is possibly TRDD1 (5 bases). The CDR3 length is 19 residues. V shed 2 bases and J shed 3 bases, with 25 bases lying between them. Germline CDR1 reads TSWWSYY; CDR2 reads QGS. The CDR3 protein is CALGEFVTHCGRNADKLIF. The CDR3 coding sequence is TGTGCTCTTGGGGAATTCGTTACCCACTGTGGGAGAAATGCCGATAAACTCATCTTT.

With regard to this clone: A clone one base away is much larger, so this may be a read error. The sample carries other DNA sequences with the same CDR3. This rearrangement joins TRDV2 to TRDJ1; unclear D gene. CDR3 length: 15 amino acids. In germline, CDR1 is GEAIGNYY, CDR2 EKD. The CDR3 nucleotides are TGTGCCTGCGACACCCGGAGGATGTACACCGATAAACTCATCTTT. It encodes CACDTRRMYTDKLIF.

The rearrangement joins TRDV1 to TRDJ1; D unresolved. The CDR3 runs 17 residues. Trimming left V 0 bases short and J 0 bases short, with 14 bases between. The germline CDR1 and CDR2 sequences are TSWWSYY and QGS. The CDR3 nucleotides are TGTGCTCTTGGGGAACTCCCTCTCAACAGAAACACCGATAAACTCATCTTT. Its protein product is CALGELPLNRNTDKLIF.